The entry below gives a single TCR beta chain sequence along with its context. J gave up 11 bases and V 2 bases, and 4 bases lay outside the gene matches. The V gene's germline CDR1 is DFQATT and CDR2 SNEGSKA (reference sequence). The CDR3 extends over 12 amino acids. The time point: patch test 2, 6 weeks after DPC sensitization. Treatment of the sample: therapeutic diphenylcyclopropenone sensitization with weekly scalp DPC. The data were obtained in a study of human T cells and chemical hapten exposure. TCRdb redid the calling of the RACE reads with MiXCR, one entry per CDR3 protein. The sample holds tens of thousands of distinct CDR3 sequences, about 6.3% seen once.

This TCR was recovered from a woman in her thirties with alopecia areata. Some clones in this sample may be carry-over from other donors' samples. This specimen consisted of whole blood, obtained in connection with sensitization to the hapten diphenylcyclopropenone (DPC). The gene calls are TRBV20-1 and TRBJ1-4, with TRBD1 matching over 8 bases. CDR3: CSARRQGAKLFF. CDR3 DNA sequence: TGCAGTGCTAGAAGGCAGGGGGCGAAACTGTTTTTT.